The present T cell receptor beta chain was sequenced within a study of T cells after yellow fever vaccination. Worth noting for this clonotype: Its specificity is not known.

Study-wide results and limits: Some clonotypes, a small share, were shared between CD4 and CD8 compartments. Post-booster repertoires again held most primary-vaccination clones (about 96% CD4, roughly 89% CD8). When the response was secondary, it was weaker but reached its peak faster, day 5 versus 15.

TCRdb reprocessed the 5' RACE reads with MiXCR, giving one entry per CDR3 protein. This table has fewer than 350,000 distinct CDR3 sequences, around 4.3% appearing once. Germline V lookup: CDR1 KGHDR, CDR2 SFDVKD. Trimming removed 9 bases from V and 4 bases from J, with 12 bases in between. The CDR3 extends over 13 amino acids. The rearrangement joins TRBV24-1 to TRBJ2-1; TRBD2 might be the D (7 bases). This receptor was taken from a man younger than 30 who received the YFV17D yellow fever vaccine. The source was PBMCs, collected 15 days after the yellow fever booster vaccination. Here the CDR3 DNA reads TGTGCCACCCGACGGGGGGCTTACAATGAGCAGTTCTTC. This codes for CATRRGAYNEQFF.